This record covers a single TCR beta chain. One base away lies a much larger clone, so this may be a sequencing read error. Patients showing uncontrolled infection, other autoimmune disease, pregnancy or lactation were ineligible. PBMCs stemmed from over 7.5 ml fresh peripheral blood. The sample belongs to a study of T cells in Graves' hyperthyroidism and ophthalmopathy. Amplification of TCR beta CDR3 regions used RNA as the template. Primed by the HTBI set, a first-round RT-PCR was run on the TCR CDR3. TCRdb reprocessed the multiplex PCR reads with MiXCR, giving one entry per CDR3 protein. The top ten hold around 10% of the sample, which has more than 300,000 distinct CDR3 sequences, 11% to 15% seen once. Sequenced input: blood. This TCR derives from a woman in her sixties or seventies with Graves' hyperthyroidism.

The CDR3 spells CASSLGLAVSSGANVLTF. CDR3 nucleotides: TGCGCCAGCAGCTTGGGTCTAGCTGTAAGCTCTGGGGCCAACGTCCTGACTTTC. This sequence joins TRBV5-1 and TRBJ2-6; D might be TRBD2 (5 bases). Trimming cost V 0 bases and J 0 bases, with 13 bases left between them. There are 18 residues in the CDR3. In germline, CDR1 is SGHRS, CDR2 YFSETQ.